The clone carrying this T cell receptor (beta chain) was observed at least ten times. Its antigen remains unknown. TCRdb redid the calling of the 5' RACE reads with MiXCR, one entry per CDR3 protein. The sample consists of about 510,000 distinct CDR3 sequences, approximately 5.3% of them appearing once. The entry originates in a study of CD8 T cells in ankylosing spondylitis. Study results and limitations: Blood from ankylosing spondylitis patients appeared to carry a characteristic roughly eight-variant TCR beta motif. Previously reported in reactive arthritis synovial fluid and blood were some of the motif variants. Disease-associated clones were reportedly significantly overrepresented in matched ankylosing spondylitis synovial fluid.

The CDR3 loop spans 16 amino acids. Trimming took off 4 bases at V and 1 base at J, with 16 bases between the two ends. Germline-derived CDR1 and CDR2 are ENHRY and SYGVKD. This sequence originates from a male donor with ankylosing spondylitis. The V call is TRBV10-3, the J call TRBJ2-5; D is uncertain. The material sequenced was blood, either unsorted or a sorted T cell fraction (not recorded which). The CDR3 sequence is CAISAISETSQETQYF. Written as DNA, the CDR3 is TGTGCCATCAGTGCTATTTCCGAGACAAGCCAAGAGACCCAGTACTTC.